Presented here are 31 T cell receptor beta chains from one specimen sequenced in a study of T cell repertoires in cytomegalovirus infection. No antigen has been assigned to these receptors. A single record per CDR3 protein comes from TCRdb applying MiXCR to the reads. The sample carries some 350,000 distinct CDR3 sequences, 25% to 35% recorded once. Source: cultured PBMCs, taken from culture after CMV antigen stimulation. These receptors all come from a human donor in good health (CMV status not recorded). Some clones in this sample may be carry-over from other donors' samples.

CDR3 region: CASSLRGSPNSPLHF. For the CDR3, the DNA is TGTGCCAGCAGTCTTCGAGGTTCTCCTAATTCACCCCTCCACTTT. The J gene is TRBJ1-6, the V gene TRBV7-9; D not resolved. Germline V lookup: CDR1 SEHNR, CDR2 FQNEAQ (reference sequence). The V gene lost 6 bases and the J gene lost 6 bases, with 15 bases spanning the gap. CDR3 length: 15 residues.

V is TRBV24-1 and J is TRBJ2-3, with no clear D. The CDR3 extends over 13 amino acids. V was cut by 5 bases and J by 2 bases, with 7 bases left in between. Germline V CDR1 and CDR2: KGHDR, SFDVKD. In nucleotides, the CDR3 is TGTGCCACCAGTGCTTCCTCCACAGATACGCAGTATTTT. It translates to CATSASSTDTQYF.

This chain joins TRBV7-3 and TRBJ2-2; D possibly corresponds to TRBD1 (6 bases). Trimming left V 3 bases short and J 4 bases short, with 12 bases between. Germline V gene lookup returns CDR1 SGHTA and CDR2 FQGTGA. The CDR3 sequence is 15 residues long. The chain's CDR3 is CASSFTGTPTGELFF. The DNA for the CDR3 is TGTGCCAGCAGCTTCACCGGGACACCCACCGGGGAGCTGTTTTTT.

This clonotype appeared many times. This chain links TRBV7-8 with TRBJ1-5, with 7 bases aligning to TRBD1. The V gene end was trimmed by 4 bases and the J gene end by 5 bases; junction bases not matched to a gene: 8. This CDR3 has 15 residues. Germline CDR1 and CDR2: SGHVS and FQNEAQ. The CDR3 DNA is TGTGCCAGCAGCTCGGCAGGGGGAGCACATCAGCCCCAGCATTTT. This encodes CASSSAGGAHQPQHF.

In this sample, this clonotype turned up a few times. The CDR3 region is CASSLGLASDTQYF. CDR3 in DNA: TGTGCCAGTAGTCTGGGACTAGCCTCAGATACGCAGTATTTT. The chain is built from TRBV19 and TRBJ2-3; 9 bases line up with TRBD2. The CDR3 runs to 14 residues. CDR1 is LNHDA, CDR2 SQIVND, per germline (reference sequence). V lost 5 bases to trimming and J lost 4 bases; unmatched junction nucleotides: 4.

The J gene is TRBJ1-1, the V gene TRBV6-5; no firm D call. Germline CDR1 MNHEY, CDR2 SVGAGI. The length of the CDR3 is 15 residues. The V end lost 0 bases, the J end lost 0 bases, and 8 bases lay between the germline ends. CDR3 protein: CASSYSRVLNTEAFF. The CDR3 nucleotides are TGTGCCAGCAGTTACTCGAGGGTATTGAACACTGAAGCTTTCTTT.

In its sample, this clonotype was seen many times. J is TRBJ1-1 and V is TRBV28; no firm D call. The germline CDR1 and CDR2 sequences are MDHEN and SYDVKM. The CDR3 covers 12 residues. V was clipped by 7 bases and J by 3 bases, with 9 bases between them. CDR3 loop: CASTHSYTEAFF. The CDR3 DNA reads TGTGCCAGCACCCACAGTTACACTGAAGCTTTCTTT. Filled out from reference TRBV28 and TRBJ1-1, the complete variable domain reads DVKVTQSSRYLVKRTGEKVFLECVQDMDHENMFWYRQDPGLGLRLIYFSYDVKMKEKGDIPEGYSVSREKKERFSLILESASTNQTSMYLCASTHSYTEAFFGQGTRLTVV.

In this sample, this clonotype turned up many times. The V gene is TRBV7-2, the J gene TRBJ2-1, with 7 bases matching TRBD2. Germline CDR1 SGHTA, CDR2 FQGNSA. The CDR3 length is 15 residues. J gave up 2 bases and V 3 bases, and 4 bases lay outside the gene matches. The CDR3 region is CASSFDGTTYNEQFF. The CDR3 DNA reads as TGTGCCAGCAGCTTTGATGGGACTACCTACAATGAGCAGTTCTTC.

The chain couples TRBV10-3 to TRBJ2-3, with D uncertain. V was shortened by 2 bases and J by 2 bases, with 11 bases between the two germline ends. CDR1 ENHRY and CDR2 SYGVKD come from the germline V gene. The CDR3 is made up of 15 amino acids. CDR3 sequence: CAISEGQPATDTQYF. In DNA form, the CDR3 reads TGTGCCATCAGTGAGGGGCAGCCCGCCACAGATACGCAGTATTTT.

This clonotype was found a few times. The chain carries TRBV6-5 and TRBJ1-1, with D tentatively TRBD1 (6 bases). V gave up 2 bases and J gave up 8 bases, with 18 bases separating them. CDR1 is MNHEY, CDR2 SVGAGI, per germline. This CDR3 comprises 15 residues. This CDR3 is CASSYLSRGVGEAFF. The CDR3 nucleotides are TGTGCCAGCAGTTACCTCTCGAGGGGGGTGGGCGAAGCTTTCTTT.

Notes on this clonotype: A much larger clonotype is one base distant, so this may be a read error. The genes are TRBV7-3 and TRBJ2-3; 8 bases align to TRBD1. V lost 4 bases to trimming and J lost 6 bases; unmatched junction nucleotides: 0. Germline V lookup: CDR1 SGHTA, CDR2 FQGTGA. The CDR3 is made up of 12 amino acids. The CDR3 DNA reads as TGTGCCAGCAGCTACAGGGGGGATACGCAGTATTTT. Protein product: CASSYRGDTQYF.

V and J are TRBV3-1 and TRBJ2-7; D not resolved. The germline CDR1 and CDR2 sequences are LGHDT and YNNKEL (reference sequence). V dropped 3 bases and J dropped 2 bases, with 11 bases sitting between them. This CDR3 comprises 14 residues. Written as DNA, the CDR3 is TGTGCCAGCAGCCACGGTCGAGACCCCTACGAGCAGTACTTC. Protein sequence: CASSHGRDPYEQYF.

This clonotype was recorded a few times. This rearrangement joins TRBV12-3 or TRBV12-4 to TRBJ1-2; no clear D gene. The CDR3 runs to 12 residues. V lost 1 base and J lost 13, with 13 bases in between. This CDR3 reads CASSLEEVSRTF. Here the CDR3 DNA reads TGTGCCAGCAGTTTAGAAGAGGTGTCCCGCACCTTC.

The rearrangement links TRBV6-2 or TRBV6-3 to TRBJ2-2; 7 bases fit TRBD1. Trimming removed 7 bases from V and 2 bases from J; junction bases left unmatched: 13. The CDR3 is made up of 17 amino acids. Looked up from germline, CDR1 is MNHEY and CDR2 is SVGEGT. The CDR3 sequence: CASIDRDLKLNTGELFF. CDR3 nucleotides: TGTGCCAGCATCGACAGGGACCTCAAGCTTAACACCGGGGAGCTGTTTTTT.

The chain uses TRBV7-8 and TRBJ2-5; D might be TRBD1 (5 bases). The CDR3 extends over 16 amino acids. V was trimmed by 1 base and J by 4 bases, leaving 16 bases between them. Germline lookup yields CDR1 SGHVS and CDR2 FQNEAQ. The CDR3 loop reads CASSLGGRTLRETQYF. The CDR3 coding sequence is TGTGCCAGCAGCTTAGGGGGCCGGACCCTAAGAGAGACCCAGTACTTC.

This clonotype showed up just a few times. The chain has TRBV25-1 and TRBJ2-7, with D possibly matching TRBD1 (6 bases). The CDR3 has 16 amino acids. Germline V gene lookup returns CDR1 MGHDK and CDR2 SYGVNS. Trimming took off 2 bases at V and 4 bases at J, with 18 bases between the two ends. CDR3 nucleotide sequence: TGTGCCAGCAGTGAACCCCCCTGGGTGGGACATTACGAGCAGTACTTC. Translating it yields CASSEPPWVGHYEQYF.

This clonotype was detected only a few times. The chain links TRBV2 to TRBJ2-2, with D uncertain. V dropped 5 bases and J dropped 2 bases, with 0 bases sitting between them. This CDR3 is built from 11 residues. CDR1 SNHLY and CDR2 FYNNEI come from the germline V gene. CDR3 DNA sequence: TGTGCCAGCAGTAACACCGGGGAGCTGTTTTTT. Amino acid sequence: CASSNTGELFF.

The chain carries TRBV20-1 and TRBJ2-3, with no clear D. Germline lookup yields CDR1 DFQATT and CDR2 SNEGSKA (reference sequence). V lost 6 bases to trimming and J lost 5 bases, with 9 bases between them. The CDR3 runs to 11 residues. This CDR3 is CSATQGDTQYF. For the CDR3, the DNA is TGCAGTGCCACACAAGGAGATACGCAGTATTTT.

This clonotype was seen more than once but under ten times. The chain employs TRBV6-5 and TRBJ1-2; no clear D. V was clipped by 0 bases and J by 0 bases, with 11 bases between them. Per the germline V gene, CDR1 is MNHEY and CDR2 is SVGAGI. The CDR3 loop spans 16 amino acids. CDR3 sequence: CASSYSFGVANYGYTF. The CDR3 region has the DNA TGTGCCAGCAGTTACTCGTTTGGGGTAGCTAACTATGGCTACACCTTC.

This clonotype was recorded many times. V is TRBV24-1 and J is TRBJ2-2; 7 bases are a match to TRBD2. Trimming took 5 bases from V and 3 from J; bases not matched to a gene: 5. Germline loops: CDR1 KGHDR, CDR2 SFDVKD. This CDR3 is 15 amino acids long. The CDR3 sequence is CATSGAAGYTGELFF. The CDR3 DNA sequence: TGTGCCACCAGTGGCGCAGCGGGATACACCGGGGAGCTGTTTTTT.

The chain carries TRBV12-3 or TRBV12-4 and TRBJ2-1; tentative D call: TRBD2 (5 bases). The CDR3 spans 13 residues. The V end was cut by 6 bases, the J end by 9 bases, with 15 bases between. The CDR3 DNA reads as TGTGCCAGCAGCCCCCTCGTAGCGTCTGAGCAGTTCTTC. Translated: CASSPLVASEQFF.

The genes are TRBV6-5 and TRBJ1-3; D ambiguous. Germline V lookup: CDR1 MNHEY, CDR2 SVGAGI. There are 13 residues in the CDR3. Trimming removed 0 bases at V and 4 bases at J, with 4 bases between. The CDR3 DNA sequence: TGTGCCAGCAGTTACTCTCGGGGAAACACCATATATTTT. It codes for CASSYSRGNTIYF.

The J gene is TRBJ2-7, the V gene TRBV10-3, with D possibly TRBD1 on 6 matching bases. CDR1 and CDR2 (germline): ENHRY, SYGVKD. The CDR3 is 13 residues long. Trimming took 2 bases from V and 4 from J, leaving 9 bases between them. CDR3 residues: CAISEGQPYEQYF. The DNA of the CDR3 is TGTGCCATCAGTGAGGGACAGCCTTACGAGCAGTACTTC.

J is TRBJ2-7 and V is TRBV20-1, with 7 bases identical to TRBD2. V lost 1 base to trimming and J lost 2 bases; unmatched junction nucleotides: 8. Germline assignment: CDR1 DFQATT and CDR2 SNEGSKA (reference sequence). The CDR3 is 15 residues long. The CDR3 nucleotides read TGCAGTGCTAGAGCGCCGGTGGGGGGGGCCTACGAGCAGTACTTC. Its protein product is CSARAPVGGAYEQYF.

This clonotype was observed at least ten times. The chain has TRBV7-8 and TRBJ1-1; the D gene is possibly TRBD1 (5 bases). The CDR3 totals 15 residues. Trimming cost V 3 bases and J 0 bases, with 11 bases left between them. From germline, CDR1 is SGHVS and CDR2 FQNEAQ. CDR3 loop: CASSFLTAMNTEAFF. The DNA of the CDR3 is TGTGCCAGCAGCTTCCTGACAGCCATGAACACTGAAGCTTTCTTT. Using reference TRBV7-8 and TRBJ1-1 for the parts outside the CDR3, the full variable domain is GAGVSQSPRYKVAKRGQDVALRCDPISGHVSLFWYQQALGQGPEFLTYFQNEAQLDKSGLPSDRFFAERPEGSVSTLKIQRTQQEDSAVYLCASSFLTAMNTEAFFGQGTRLTVV.

The genes are TRBV13 and TRBJ1-1; no definite D call. The CDR3 extends over 11 amino acids. V dropped 8 bases and J dropped 6 bases, with 10 bases sitting between them. Germline CDR1 and CDR2: PRHDT and FYEKMQ (reference sequence). The CDR3 nucleotides read TGTGCCAGCGGGTATAGTGCTGAAGCTTTCTTT. Its translation: CASGYSAEAFF. Supplemented by reference TRBV13 and TRBJ1-1, the full variable domain reads AAGVIQSPRHLIKEKRETATLKCYPIPRHDTVYWYQQGPGQDPQFLISFYEKMQSDKGSIPDRFSAQQFSDYHSELNMSSLELGDSALYFCASGYSAEAFFGQGTRLTVV.

The V call is TRBV18, the J call TRBJ2-1, with 9 bases identical to TRBD2. Germline CDR1 KGHSH, CDR2 LQKENI. The trim removed 3 bases at V and 6 bases at J, leaving 9 bases unmatched. This CDR3 is 16 amino acids long. The DNA for the CDR3 is TGTGCCAGCTCACCCACGGCGGGACTAGCAGCCAATGAGCAGTTCTTC. Protein sequence: CASSPTAGLAANEQFF.

CDR3: CANTYLGGAGNEQFF. The CDR3 DNA sequence: TGTGCCAACACGTATTTAGGGGGCGCCGGGAATGAGCAGTTCTTC. The J gene is TRBJ2-1, the V gene TRBV7-8, with 7 bases identical to TRBD1. After removal of 10 bases from V and 7 bases from J, the junction contained 16 bases not matched to a gene. The CDR3 loop spans 15 amino acids. Germline V lookup: CDR1 SGHVS, CDR2 FQNEAQ. The full variable domain, its missing parts supplied by reference TRBV7-8 and TRBJ2-1, is GAGVSQSPRYKVAKRGQDVALRCDPISGHVSLFWYQQALGQGPEFLTYFQNEAQLDKSGLPSDRFFAERPEGSVSTLKIQRTQQEDSAVYLCANTYLGGAGNEQFFGPGTRLTVL.

The chain recombines TRBV10-3 with TRBJ1-1, with TRBD1 matching over 7 bases. The V gene's germline CDR1 is ENHRY and CDR2 SYGVKD. This CDR3 region has 13 residues. V gave up 10 bases and J gave up 2 bases; unmatched junction bases: 7. The CDR3 DNA sequence: TGTGCCACCGTGACAGGGAAAAACACTGAAGCTTTCTTT. Translated: CATVTGKNTEAFF.

This clonotype was recorded at least ten times. The chain combines TRBV7-8 with TRBJ2-7; 8 positions agree with TRBD1. This CDR3 has 14 amino acids. The J segment lost 3 bases and the V segment lost 5 bases, leaving 6 bases of the junction unmatched. Germline assignment: CDR1 SGHVS and CDR2 FQNEAQ. The CDR3 loop is CASSETGTGYEQYF. In DNA, the CDR3 is TGTGCCAGCAGCGAAACCGGGACAGGCTACGAGCAGTACTTC. The entire variable domain, with the rest obtained from reference TRBV7-8 and TRBJ2-7, is as follows: GAGVSQSPRYKVAKRGQDVALRCDPISGHVSLFWYQQALGQGPEFLTYFQNEAQLDKSGLPSDRFFAERPEGSVSTLKIQRTQQEDSAVYLCASSETGTGYEQYFGPGTRLTVT.

The chain carries TRBV7-9 and TRBJ1-1; D unresolved. The V and J ends lost 7 bases and 4 bases respectively, with 13 bases between them. There are 13 residues in the CDR3. Germline-derived CDR1 and CDR2 are SEHNR and FQNEAQ (reference sequence). The CDR3 sequence is CASKELKGTEAFF. CDR3 coding DNA: TGTGCCAGCAAGGAGTTGAAGGGCACTGAAGCTTTCTTT. The full variable domain, rest sourced from reference TRBV7-9 and TRBJ1-1, is DTGVSQNPRHKITKRGQNVTFRCDPISEHNRLYWYRQTLGQGPEFLTYFQNEAQLEKSRLLSDRFSAERPKGSFSTLEIQRTEQGDSAMYLCASKELKGTEAFFGQGTRLTVV.